These T cell receptor beta chains were read from a single sample in a study of blood T cell repertoires in COVID-19. Sequenced by immunoSEQ multiplex PCR; TCRdb stores in-frame clones only, minus some. The sample carries around 320,000 clones, 90% recorded once. The sample taken for sequencing was PBMCs or T cells enriched from blood (not recorded which). The receptors were sampled from a woman aged 25 to 39 who had been exposed to COVID-19. The CDR3 runs from the conserved cysteine through the conserved F or W. D genes are given only for firm matches. Rows give clone size only sometimes, using once, few, many, or a class for an expanded clone.

>TRBD1|once|TRBV29-1|TRBJ1-2
TGCAGCGTGACAGGGGGCTGGGGCTACACCTTC
CSVTGGWGYTF
>-|-|TRBV11-2|TRBJ1-5
TGTGCCAGCAGCTTAGCGAGGGATAGCAATCAGCCCCAGCATTTT
CASSLARDSNQPQHF
>-|-|TRBV18|TRBJ2-1
TGTGCCAGCTCACCAATGAGTGGGGGGAATGAGCAGTTCTTC
CASSPMSGGNEQFF
>TRBD1|-|TRBV4-2|TRBJ1-3
TGTGCCAGCAGCCAAAGAGGAGGACAGGGAGGAAACACCATATATTTT
CASSQRGGQGGNTIYF
>-|-|TRBV7-9|TRBJ1-4
TGTGCCAGCAGCTTAGCTGGGAGTCCGAATGAAAAACTGTTTTTT
CASSLAGSPNEKLFF
>-|-|TRBV6-5|TRBJ1-2
TGTGCCAGCAGTTACCGGGTGGGGCACTATGGCTACACCTTC
CASSYRVGHYGYTF
>-|-|TRBV5-4|TRBJ2-3
TGTGCCAGCAGCTTGGGTGAGGAGGAGCAGTATTTT
CASSLGEEEQYF
>-|few|TRBV7-3|TRBJ2-7
TGTGCCAGCAGCCCAACAGGCCAGATCTACGAGCAGTACTTC
CASSPTGQIYEQYF
>TRBD1|once|TRBV5-1|TRBJ1-3
TGCGCCAGCAGCTTGTTGACCGGGACAGGGGGCGCTGGAAACACCATATATTTT
CASSLLTGTGGAGNTIYF
>TRBD2|once|TRBV5-1|TRBJ2-3
TGCGCCAGCAGCGGAATGACTAGCGGGGACACAGATACGCAGTATTTT
CASSGMTSGDTDTQYF
>-|-|TRBV5-1|TRBJ1-6
TGCGCCAGCAGCTTGGATCAGAATTCACCCCTCCACTTT
CASSLDQNSPLHF
>TRBD1|-|TRBV30|TRBJ2-7
TGTGCCTGGAGCCTCTCACTTACCGGGACAGGGGTAGTGCAGTACTTC
CAWSLSLTGTGVVQYF
>-|few|TRBV7-3|TRBJ1-6
TGTGCCAGCAGCTGGGGGGATAATTCACCCCTCCACTTT
CASSWGDNSPLHF
>-|-|TRBV5-1|TRBJ2-5
TGCGCCAGCTCTGTCAGGAACCAAGAGACCCAGTACTTC
CASSVRNQETQYF
>-|-|TRBV7-9|TRBJ2-1
TGTGCCAGCAGCCGACCCCAGGATGTTTACAATGAGCAGTTCTTC
CASSRPQDVYNEQFF
>-|-|TRBV6-5|TRBJ1-6
TGTGCCAGCAGTTTCGGCGGCGACCTCCACTTT
CASSFGGDLHF
>-|once|TRBV15|TRBJ1-1
TGTGCCACCAGCAGAGATAAGCCTAGCGAAGCTTTCTTT
CATSRDKPSEAFF
>-|-|TRBV18|TRBJ2-6
TGTGCCAGCTCACCACTAGCGTCTGGGGCCAACGTCCTGACTTTC
CASSPLASGANVLTF
>TRBD2|-|TRBV24-1|TRBJ2-1
TGTGCCACCAGTGATTCGAAACCCGGGACTAGCTCCTACAATGAGCAGTTCTTC
CATSDSKPGTSSYNEQFF
>-|-|TRBV5-6|TRBJ1-2
TGTGCCAGCCGCTTGGGGGCGGGGACGGGGGACTTTTCCTATGGCTACACCTTC
CASRLGAGTGDFSYGYTF
>TRBD1|-|TRBV2|TRBJ1-6
TGTGCCAGCAGCCTTTCAGGGGGCCGGGGATATAATTCACCCCTCCACTTT
CASSLSGGRGYNSPLHF
>-|-|TRBV29-1|TRBJ1-2
TGCAGCGTTGAAGAAGCGTCGAGAGGTAGGGGCTACACCTTC
CSVEEASRGRGYTF
>TRBD2|-|TRBV2|TRBJ2-3
TGTGCCAGCAGAAAGGGACTAGCGGCTAACACAGATACGCAGTATTTT
CASRKGLAANTDTQYF
>TRBD1|-|TRBV5-5|TRBJ1-6
TGTGCCAGCAGCTACGGGACAGGCTTTAATTCACCCCTCCACTTT
CASSYGTGFNSPLHF
>-|once|TRBV4-1|TRBJ2-5
TGCGCCAGCAGCCAATTTTTGGACTCGCGAGAGACCCAGTACTTC
CASSQFLDSRETQYF
>TRBD1|-|TRBV2|TRBJ1-2
TGTGCCAGCAGTGAAAAAGTTGGACAGGGAGGTGGCTACACCTTC
CASSEKVGQGGGYTF
>-|-|TRBV7-9|TRBJ2-7
TGTGCCAGCAGCTTGGGCCAGGGAATCTACGAGCAGTACTTC
CASSLGQGIYEQYF
>TRBD1|-|TRBV5-4|TRBJ2-5
TGTGCCAGCAGCTTGGGGACAGGCCAAGAGACCCAGTACTTC
CASSLGTGQETQYF
>TRBD1|-|TRBV7-8|TRBJ2-7
TGTGCCAGCAGCTTATCAGCACAGGGGACCTACGAGCAGTACTTC
CASSLSAQGTYEQYF
>TRBD2|-|TRBV9|TRBJ2-1
TGTGCCAGCAGCCCCCGGGGTAGCGGGGGGAGCTCCTACAATGAGCAGTTCTTC
CASSPRGSGGSSYNEQFF
>-|-|TRBV7-8|TRBJ1-2
TGTGCCAGCAGCCCGGGTAGTCGGTACTATGGCTACACCTTC
CASSPGSRYYGYTF
>-|-|TRBV10-3|TRBJ1-2
TGTGCCATCAGTGAGAGCGGACGCGGCTACACCTTC
CAISESGRGYTF
>-|-|TRBV11-2|TRBJ1-2
TGTGCCAGCAGCTCCCTCGACAGGCCACTCTATGGCTACACCTTC
CASSSLDRPLYGYTF
>-|-|TRBV19|TRBJ1-5
TGTGCCAGTAAATCCACCACCCCAGGATTCGATCAGCCCCAGCATTTT
CASKSTTPGFDQPQHF
>-|-|TRBV5-1|TRBJ2-2
TGCGCCAGCACCGCGGACTGGCGAGTAAACACCGGGGAGCTGTTTTTT
CASTADWRVNTGELFF
>-|-|TRBV21-1|TRBJ1-5
TGTGCCAGCAGCAGCGAGAGGGACAATCAGCCCCAGCATTTT
CASSSERDNQPQHF
>TRBD1|-|TRBV11-2|TRBJ1-5
TGTGCCAGCAGCTTAGGGGGGCCTACAGGGGGTCAGCCCCAGCATTTT
CASSLGGPTGGQPQHF
>-|once|TRBV19|TRBJ1-2
TGTGCCAGTAGTATAGCACAGAACTATGGCTACACCTTC
CASSIAQNYGYTF
>-|-|TRBV11-1|TRBJ2-1
TGTGCCAGCAGCCGGGACAATGAGCAGTTCTTC
CASSRDNEQFF
>-|few|TRBV4-3|TRBJ1-2
TGCGCCAGCAGCCAAGACAAAAATCGGCTGAGGGCTAACTATGGCTACACCTTC
CASSQDKNRLRANYGYTF
>TRBD1|-|TRBV5-1|TRBJ2-3
TGCGCCAGCAGCTCCCGGACAGGCTTAGATACGCAGTATTTT
CASSSRTGLDTQYF
>TRBD1|-|TRBV30|TRBJ1-4
TGTGCCTGGAGTCCAAAGGACAGGTGGGATGAAAAACTGTTTTTT
CAWSPKDRWDEKLFF
>-|few|TRBV20-1|TRBJ2-1
TGCAGTGCTTACAGGGTTCCTGAGCAGTTCTTC
CSAYRVPEQFF
>TRBD1|-|TRBV11-3|TRBJ2-1
TGTGCCAGCAGCCACACACCTGGGACAGGGAACAATGAGCAGTTCTTC
CASSHTPGTGNNEQFF
>-|-|TRBV7-3|TRBJ1-1
TGTGCCAGCAGCTTAGGCGCGGGGATGAACACTGAAGCTTTCTTT
CASSLGAGMNTEAFF